This TCR beta chain comes out of a study of cytomegalovirus exposure and HLA in healthy donors. Germline CDR1 and CDR2: MDHEN and SYDVKM. V lost 5 bases, J lost 7 bases, and 15 bases lay in between. The CDR3 is 14 amino acids. Primers included in the PCR were 60 Vbeta and 13 Jbeta primers. Assay used: immunoSEQ multiplex PCR; TCRdb lists only in-frame clones, some missing. In the table there are about 210,000 clones, 75% to 90% of which are singletons. The receptor comes from a boy aged 2 to 9 in good health and CMV-seronegative. Material: PBMCs. This rearrangement joins TRBV28 to TRBJ1-5; D ambiguous. The CDR3 loop is CASSPPPGNQPQHF. The CDR3 bases are TGTGCCAGCAGTCCCCCCCCCGGGAACCAGCCCCAGCATTTT.